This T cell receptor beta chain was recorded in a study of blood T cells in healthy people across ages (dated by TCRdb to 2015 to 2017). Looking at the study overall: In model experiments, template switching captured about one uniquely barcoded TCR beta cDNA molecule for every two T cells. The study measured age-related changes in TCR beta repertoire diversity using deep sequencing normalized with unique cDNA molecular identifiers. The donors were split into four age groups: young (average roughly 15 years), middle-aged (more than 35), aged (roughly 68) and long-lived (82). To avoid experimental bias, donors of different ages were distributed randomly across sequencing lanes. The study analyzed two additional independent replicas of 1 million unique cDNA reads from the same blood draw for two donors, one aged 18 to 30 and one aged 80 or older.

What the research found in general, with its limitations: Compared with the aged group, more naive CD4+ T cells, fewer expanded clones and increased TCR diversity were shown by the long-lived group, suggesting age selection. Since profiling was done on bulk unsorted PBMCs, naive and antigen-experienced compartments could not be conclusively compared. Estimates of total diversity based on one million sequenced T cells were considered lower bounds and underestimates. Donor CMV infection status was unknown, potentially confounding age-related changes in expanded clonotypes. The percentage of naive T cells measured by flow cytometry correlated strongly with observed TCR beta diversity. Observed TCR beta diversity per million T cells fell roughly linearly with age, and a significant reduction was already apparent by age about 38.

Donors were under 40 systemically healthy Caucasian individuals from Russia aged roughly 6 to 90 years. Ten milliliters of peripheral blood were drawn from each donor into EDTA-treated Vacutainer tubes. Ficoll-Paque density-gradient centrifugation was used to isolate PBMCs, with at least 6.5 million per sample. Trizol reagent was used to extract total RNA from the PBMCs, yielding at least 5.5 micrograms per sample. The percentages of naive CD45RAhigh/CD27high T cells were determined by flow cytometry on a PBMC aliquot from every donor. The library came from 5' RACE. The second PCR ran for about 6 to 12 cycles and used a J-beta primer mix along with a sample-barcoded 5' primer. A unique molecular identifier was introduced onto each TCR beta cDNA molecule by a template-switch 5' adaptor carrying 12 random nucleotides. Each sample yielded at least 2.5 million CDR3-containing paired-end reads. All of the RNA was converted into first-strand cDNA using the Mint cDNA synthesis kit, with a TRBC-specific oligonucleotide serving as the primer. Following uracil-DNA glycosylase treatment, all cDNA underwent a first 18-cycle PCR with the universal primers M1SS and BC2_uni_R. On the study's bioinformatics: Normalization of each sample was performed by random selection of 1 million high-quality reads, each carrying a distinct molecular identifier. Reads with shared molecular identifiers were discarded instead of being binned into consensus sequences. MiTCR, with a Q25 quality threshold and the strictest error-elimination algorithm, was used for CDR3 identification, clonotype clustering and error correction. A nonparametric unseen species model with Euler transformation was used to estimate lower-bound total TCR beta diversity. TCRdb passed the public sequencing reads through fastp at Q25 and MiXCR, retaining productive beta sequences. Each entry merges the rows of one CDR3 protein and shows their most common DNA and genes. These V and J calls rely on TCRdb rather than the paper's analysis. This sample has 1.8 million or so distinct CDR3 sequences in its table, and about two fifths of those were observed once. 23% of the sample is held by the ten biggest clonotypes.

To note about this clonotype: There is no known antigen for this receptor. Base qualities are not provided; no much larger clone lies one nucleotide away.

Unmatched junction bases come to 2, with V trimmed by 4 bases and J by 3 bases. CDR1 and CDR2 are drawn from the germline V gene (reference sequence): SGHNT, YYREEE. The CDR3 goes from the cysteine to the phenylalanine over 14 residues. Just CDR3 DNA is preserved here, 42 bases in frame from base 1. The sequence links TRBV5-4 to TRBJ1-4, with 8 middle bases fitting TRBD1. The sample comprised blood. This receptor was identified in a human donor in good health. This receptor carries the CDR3 CASSQDRANEKLFF. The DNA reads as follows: TGTGCCAGCAGCCAGGACAGGGCTAATGAAAAACTGTTTTTT.